This T cell receptor (beta chain) was captured in a study of blood T cell repertoires in COVID-19. Study in general: T cells, B-cell-depleted T cells, or PBMCs supplied cDNA or gDNA.

TCRdb's copy holds only in-frame clones and misses some; the assay was immunoSEQ multiplex PCR. The sample lists around 73,000 clones, about 80% occurring once. The clonotype was recovered from a human donor in a cohort sampled during active COVID-19. The sample was peripheral blood.

For the CDR3, the DNA is TGTGCCAGCAGTCGGACTAGCGGGGGGGCGACAGATACGCAGTATTTT. Amino acid sequence: CASSRTSGGATDTQYF. The V call is TRBV27, the J call TRBJ2-3; 15 nucleotides match TRBD2. Germline V CDR1 and CDR2: MNHEY, SMNVEV (reference sequence). J lost 3 bases, V lost 5 bases, and 3 bases had no gene match. The CDR3 is 16 amino acids.